These 6 T cell receptor beta chains were sequenced from one sample in a study of vaccination effects on CD4 cells after COVID-19. Investigators separated out CD4+ T cells once around nine days of culture had passed. The cohort was immunized with two doses of either the BNT162b2 or mRNA-1273 vaccine. The repertoire was sequenced with immunoSEQ multiplex PCR; TCRdb's copy has only in-frame clones and lacks some. The repertoire holds about 57,000 clones, with around four fifths as singletons. These receptors' antigens are unknown. The sequencing here drew on CD4+ T cells from PBMCs cultured without peptide, taken after COVID-19 vaccination. These receptors were obtained from a human donor who received a COVID-19 vaccine.

This clone was seen a single time. The chain is built from TRBV6-5 and TRBJ2-7; no clear D gene. From germline, CDR1 is MNHEY and CDR2 SVGAGI. The CDR3 runs 12 residues. Trimming pared 6 bases from V and 2 bases from J, leaving 8 bases between. The DNA of the CDR3 is TGTGCCAGCAGCCCCGGAACCTACGAGCAGTACTTC. Residues: CASSPGTYEQYF.

In this sample, this clone turned up once. The DNA for the CDR3 is TGTGCCAGCAGTGAAGGGGGGTTAGGCAGGGAAGACTATGGCTACACCTTC. Translated: CASSEGGLGREDYGYTF. This chain uses TRBV28 with TRBJ1-2; D perhaps matches TRBD1 (6 bases). Trimming pared 5 bases from V and 3 bases from J, leaving 22 bases between. This CDR3 spans 17 amino acids. In germline, CDR1 is MDHEN, CDR2 SYDVKM.

The V gene is TRBV5-1, the J gene TRBJ2-3; 9 bases fit TRBD2. Germline V gene data show CDR1 as SGHRS and CDR2 as YFSETQ. The CDR3 runs 16 residues. V lost 0 bases to trimming and J lost 2 bases; unmatched junction nucleotides: 4. The CDR3 reads CASSLVASGATDTQYF. CDR3 in DNA: TGCGCCAGCAGCTTGGTGGCTAGCGGGGCCACAGATACGCAGTATTTT. The complete variable domain, with remaining parts taken from reference TRBV5-1 and TRBJ2-3, reads KAGVTQTPRYLIKTRGQQVTLSCSPISGHRSVSWYQQTPGQGLQFLFEYFSETQRNKGNFPGRFSGRQFSNSRSEMNVSTLELGDSALYLCASSLVASGATDTQYFGPGTRLTVL.

CDR3: CASSLGLAGYNEQFF. The CDR3 DNA follows: TGTGCCAGCAGCTTAGGCCTAGCGGGGTACAATGAGCAGTTCTTC. The genes are TRBV7-6 and TRBJ2-1; 9 bases line up with TRBD2. Germline CDR1 reads SGHVS; CDR2 reads FNYEAQ. The CDR3 length is 15 residues. The trim removed 1 base at V and 4 bases at J, leaving 2 bases unmatched.

CDR3 nucleotide sequence: TGTGCCAGCAGCTTGTCCGGCTACGAGCAGTACTTC. Protein sequence: CASSLSGYEQYF. The chain employs TRBV5-6 and TRBJ2-7; D is uncertain. CDR3 size: 12 residues. Deletions cut 1 base from V and 3 bases from J, with 5 bases between. Germline values: CDR1 SGHDT, CDR2 YYEEEE.

The chain links TRBV19 to TRBJ1-1; perhaps TRBD1 as D (5 bases). The V end was cut by 2 bases, the J end by 4 bases, with 17 bases between. This CDR3 has 16 residues. Germline V lookup: CDR1 LNHDA, CDR2 SQIVND (reference sequence). This CDR3 reads CASSISNPARGTEAFF. DNA for the CDR3: TGTGCCAGTAGTATATCCAATCCCGCAAGGGGCACTGAAGCTTTCTTT.